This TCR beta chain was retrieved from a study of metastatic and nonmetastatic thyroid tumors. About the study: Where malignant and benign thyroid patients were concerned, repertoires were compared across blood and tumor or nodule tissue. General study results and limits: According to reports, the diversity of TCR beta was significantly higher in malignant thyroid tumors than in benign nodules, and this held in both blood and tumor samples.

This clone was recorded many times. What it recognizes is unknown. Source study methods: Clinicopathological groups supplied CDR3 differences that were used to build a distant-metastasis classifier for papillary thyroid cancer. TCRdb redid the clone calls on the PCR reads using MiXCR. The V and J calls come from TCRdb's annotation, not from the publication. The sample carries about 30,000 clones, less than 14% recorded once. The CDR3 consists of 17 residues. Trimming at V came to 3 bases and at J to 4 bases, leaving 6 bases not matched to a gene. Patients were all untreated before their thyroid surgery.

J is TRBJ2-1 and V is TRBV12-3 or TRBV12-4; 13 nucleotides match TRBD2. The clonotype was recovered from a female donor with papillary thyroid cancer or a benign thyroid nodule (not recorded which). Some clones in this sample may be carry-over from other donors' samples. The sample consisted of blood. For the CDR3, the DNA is TGTGCCAGCAGTTTCGGAGGGACTAGCGGGGATTACAATGAGCAGTTCTTC. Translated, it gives CASSFGGTSGDYNEQFF.